The T cell receptor (beta chain) under discussion was sequenced for a study of cytomegalovirus exposure and HLA in healthy donors. The PCR was carried out with 60 Vbeta primers and 13 Jbeta primers. The data were produced by immunoSEQ multiplex PCR, yet TCRdb's version contains in-frame clones alone and is incomplete. Seen here are some 74,000 clones, around three quarters observed once, and the top ten hold approximately 1.1%. All donors participated as healthy donors of bone marrow. This CDR3 contains 14 residues. The ends lost 6 bases at V and 5 bases at J; junction bases unmatched: 10. Looked up from germline, CDR1 is SGHRS and CDR2 is YFSETQ.

Sequencing was performed on PBMCs. This sequence joins TRBV5-1 and TRBJ2-7; TRBD1 matches at 8 bases. This receptor was identified in a male donor in good health and CMV-seronegative. CDR3 sequence: CASTTGTGIHEQYF. In nucleotides, the CDR3 is TGCGCCAGCACCACCGGGACAGGAATCCACGAGCAGTACTTC.